These 19 T cell receptor beta chains came from one sample sequenced in a study of T cell responses to AZD1222 COVID-19 vaccine. Here immunoSEQ multiplex PCR was the method, and the copy in TCRdb shows in-frame clones only, minus some. Among 90,000 to 140,000 clones listed, more than 75% were seen once. The sequencing here drew on peripheral blood, taken on day 0 of AZD1222 vaccination. All receptors derive from an adult in good health.

V is TRBV7-9 and J is TRBJ2-7, with TRBD2 identical over 8 bases. The CDR3 totals 15 residues. The germline V gene has CDR1 SEHNR and CDR2 FQNEAQ (reference sequence). The junction had 5 bases not matched to a gene; V was cut back by 2 bases and J by 2 bases. CDR3 sequence: CASSLSGRAPYEQYF. In nucleotides, the CDR3 is TGTGCCAGCAGCTTATCCGGGAGGGCACCCTACGAGCAGTACTTC.

V usage is TRBV15 and J usage is TRBJ2-7, with 7 bases identical to TRBD1. V was pared by 1 base and J by 3 bases, with 3 bases of the junction left unmatched. The CDR3 spans 14 residues. From germline, CDR1 is LNHNV and CDR2 YYDKDF (reference sequence). The CDR3 DNA sequence: TGTGCCACCAGCAGAGCGGGACAGAACTACGAGCAGTACTTC. Its translation is CATSRAGQNYEQYF.

This chain uses TRBV7-2 with TRBJ1-1, with D uncertain. V was clipped by 4 bases and J by 2 bases, with 5 bases between them. The CDR3 covers 12 residues. Germline loops: CDR1 SGHTA, CDR2 FQGNSA. This CDR3 is CASSYINTEAFF. DNA for the CDR3: TGTGCCAGCAGCTACATAAACACTGAAGCTTTCTTT. The complete variable domain, with remaining parts taken from reference TRBV7-2 and TRBJ1-1, reads GAGVSQSPSNKVTEKGKDVELRCDPISGHTALYWYRQSLGQGLEFLIYFQGNSAPDKSGLPSDRFSAERTGGSVSTLTIQRTQQEDSAVYLCASSYINTEAFFGQGTRLTVV.

The chain is built from TRBV18 and TRBJ1-2; the match to TRBD1 covers 7 bases. This CDR3 region has 13 residues. The V segment lost 4 bases and the J segment 7 bases; nucleotides outside the gene matches: 6. Germline V gives CDR1 KGHSH, CDR2 LQKENI. The DNA of the CDR3 is TGTGCCAGCTCACGCGACAGGGTTCTTGGCTACACCTTC. Protein product: CASSRDRVLGYTF.

The chain uses TRBV4-1 and TRBJ2-4, with 8 bases fitting TRBD1. The germline V gene encodes CDR1 MGHRA and CDR2 YSYEKL. The CDR3 length is 15 residues. With 3 bases clipped from V and 6 bases from J, the junction kept 7 bases outside the gene matches. DNA for the CDR3: TGCGCCAGCAGCCAGACAGGGGCAAACCTAAACATTCAGTACTTC. As protein: CASSQTGANLNIQYF.

The chain links TRBV2 to TRBJ2-5, with 8 nucleotides matching TRBD1. This CDR3 comprises 14 residues. V lost 7 bases and J lost 5; bases outside the gene matches: 9. Looked up from germline, CDR1 is SNHLY and CDR2 is FYNNEI. The CDR3 spells CASNGQGRGETQYF. CDR3 DNA sequence: TGTGCCAGCAATGGACAGGGACGAGGGGAGACCCAGTACTTC.

The CDR3 DNA follows: TGTGCCAGCAGACCCACCAACGGCCCTGAGACCCAGTACTTC. It is translated as CASRPTNGPETQYF. The chain recombines TRBV28 with TRBJ2-5; D gene uncertain. Deletions cut 6 bases from V and 5 bases from J, with 16 bases between. The V gene's germline CDR1 is MDHEN and CDR2 SYDVKM. CDR3 size: 14 residues. Together with reference TRBV28 and TRBJ2-5, the CDR3 gives the full variable domain: DVKVTQSSRYLVKRTGEKVFLECVQDMDHENMFWYRQDPGLGLRLIYFSYDVKMKEKGDIPEGYSVSREKKERFSLILESASTNQTSMYLCASRPTNGPETQYFGPGTRLLVL.

The genes are TRBV5-1 and TRBJ2-1; D gene unclear. CDR1 is SGHRS, CDR2 YFSETQ, per germline. CDR3 size: 12 residues. V was trimmed by 4 bases and J by 5 bases, leaving 7 bases between them. The CDR3 spells CASSQQNNEQFF. The CDR3 region has the DNA TGCGCCAGCAGCCAACAAAACAATGAGCAGTTCTTC.

The table lists this clone with a count of one. V is TRBV7-7 and J is TRBJ2-2; weak D call: TRBD1 (6 bases). The germline gives CDR1 SSHAT, CDR2 FNYEAQ (reference sequence). This CDR3 has 14 amino acids. The germline V and J ends were trimmed by 4 bases and 6 bases, with 12 bases remaining between them. The CDR3 DNA sequence: TGTGCCAGCAGCTCACAGGGATCGGCCGGGGAGCTGTTTTTT. Encoded protein: CASSSQGSAGELFF.

V is TRBV24-1 and J is TRBJ2-3, with 8 bases aligning to TRBD1. Trimming took 3 bases from V and 3 from J; bases not matched to a gene: 4. This CDR3 is built from 15 residues. Germline V lookup: CDR1 KGHDR, CDR2 SFDVKD. CDR3 region: CATSDPRTGTDTQYF. In DNA form, the CDR3 reads TGTGCCACCAGTGATCCACGGACAGGGACAGATACGCAGTATTTT.

The chain links TRBV6-6 to TRBJ2-7, with TRBD1 matching 8 bases. Per the germline V gene, CDR1 is MNHNY and CDR2 is SVGAGI (reference sequence). The CDR3 covers 16 residues. Germline trimming cut 2 bases from V and 7 bases from J; bases unmatched to any gene: 13. CDR3 nucleotides: TGTGCCAGCAGTTACCAAGCCCGGGACAGGTCTCGGGAGCAGTACTTC. Amino acids: CASSYQARDRSREQYF.

The rearrangement joins TRBV24-1 to TRBJ2-5, with TRBD1 matching 7 bases. The length of the CDR3 is 15 residues. Germline CDR1 and CDR2: KGHDR and SFDVKD. V was pared by 5 bases and J by 1 base, with 6 bases of the junction left unmatched. The CDR3 DNA reads TGTGCCACCAGTGTACCAGGGACAGCCCAAGAGACCCAGTACTTC. It codes for CATSVPGTAQETQYF.

V and J are TRBV5-1 and TRBJ1-1; D might be TRBD1 (6 bases). There are 15 residues in the CDR3. Per germline, CDR1 SGHRS and CDR2 YFSETQ. Between the trimmed V and J ends, which lost 7 bases and 1 base, there was a span of 17 bases. The CDR3 DNA reads TGCGCCAGCGGCTCGGGGCAGGGGCAGAACACTGAAGCTTTCTTT. Amino acid sequence: CASGSGQGQNTEAFF.

The chain uses TRBV7-3 and TRBJ2-1, with TRBD2 matching 11 bases. The CDR3 has 18 amino acids. Germline V gene sequence: CDR1 SGHTA, CDR2 FQGTGA. Trimming removed 4 bases from V and 0 bases from J; junction bases left unmatched: 8. The CDR3 DNA is TGTGCCAGCAGCTCACCCGGGACTAGCGGTTTCTCCTACAATGAGCAGTTCTTC. Translated, it gives CASSSPGTSGFSYNEQFF. Filled out from reference TRBV7-3 and TRBJ2-1, the complete variable domain reads GAGVSQTPSNKVTEKGKYVELRCDPISGHTALYWYRQSLGQGPEFLIYFQGTGAADDSGLPNDRFFAVRPEGSVSTLKIQRTERGDSAVYLCASSSPGTSGFSYNEQFFGPGTRLTVL.

This clone has just one count. This chain joins TRBV18 and TRBJ1-1; no firm D call. The CDR3 has 14 residues. CDR1 and CDR2 from the germline V gene are KGHSH and LQKENI. V was cut by 2 bases and J by 1 base, with 8 bases left in between. The CDR3 is CASSPSVGNTEAFF. In DNA form, the CDR3 reads TGTGCCAGCTCACCAAGTGTGGGGAACACTGAAGCTTTCTTT.

This chain uses TRBV5-1 with TRBJ2-2; TRBD2 matches at 8 bases. This CDR3 spans 15 amino acids. V lost 4 bases, J lost 3 bases, and 5 bases stayed unmatched. The V gene's germline CDR1 is SGHRS and CDR2 YFSETQ. Here the CDR3 DNA reads TGCGCCAGCAGCACGGACGGGGGGGACACCGGGGAGCTGTTTTTT. It translates to CASSTDGGDTGELFF.

V and J are TRBV5-1 and TRBJ2-6; D is ambiguous. CDR1 is SGHRS and CDR2 is YFSETQ in the germline V gene. V lost 5 bases to trimming and J lost 3 bases, with 9 bases between them. This CDR3 is built from 14 residues. The CDR3 protein is CASSGPVGANVLTF. The CDR3, as DNA: TGCGCCAGCAGTGGACCTGTTGGGGCCAACGTCCTGACTTTC. The entire variable domain, with the rest obtained from reference TRBV5-1 and TRBJ2-6, is as follows: KAGVTQTPRYLIKTRGQQVTLSCSPISGHRSVSWYQQTPGQGLQFLFEYFSETQRNKGNFPGRFSGRQFSNSRSEMNVSTLELGDSALYLCASSGPVGANVLTFGAGSRLTVL.

The chain employs TRBV2 and TRBJ2-7; D uncertain. Germline assignment: CDR1 SNHLY and CDR2 FYNNEI. The CDR3 has 15 residues. Trimming pared 4 bases from V and 0 bases from J, leaving 13 bases between. The CDR3 is CASSGEPSSSYEQYF. CDR3 DNA: TGTGCCAGCAGTGGTGAACCCTCGAGCTCCTACGAGCAGTACTTC.

In its sample, this clone was seen once. The rearrangement links TRBV20-1 to TRBJ2-7, with 8 nucleotides matching TRBD2. The CDR3 spans 14 residues. Germline V gives CDR1 DFQATT, CDR2 SNEGSKA (reference sequence). The junction had 8 bases not matched to a gene; V was cut back by 3 bases and J by 4 bases. The CDR3 nucleotides read TGCAGTGCTAGTCCATCAGCGGGAGCTTACGAGCAGTACTTC. Protein sequence: CSASPSAGAYEQYF.